This T cell receptor (beta chain) came from a study of cytomegalovirus exposure and HLA in healthy donors. Study in general: One earlier analysis, a look at 150 million to 200 million T cells, found some 120 million unique TCR beta sequences.

Vbeta (60) and Jbeta (13) primers were used in the PCR. Some clones are missing from TCRdb's copy, which holds only in-frame ones; the method was immunoSEQ multiplex PCR. The data hold around 110,000 clones, with over 8% observed a single time. As for this clone: Its antigen is not known.

The study's findings and limits: An assumption of roughly uniform sequencing depth across donors underlay the presence/absence analyses. Prior analysis indicated that the majority of TCR beta V segments exhibited productivity approximately 87% or approximately 30% of the time.

The CDR3 covers 12 residues. Germline V gene data show CDR1 as SEHNR and CDR2 as FQNEAQ (reference sequence). Unrecorded immune exposures were likely, despite nominal health at sampling. This sequence originates from a man aged 25-45 years in good health and CMV-seronegative. Sequenced sample: PBMCs. The rearrangement joins TRBV7-9 to TRBJ1-1; D might be TRBD1 (5 bases). The DNA for the CDR3 is TGTGCAGCAGGGATGGGGAACACTGAAGCTTTCTTT. Amino acids: CAAGMGNTEAFF.